These 18 T cell receptor beta chains were all obtained from the same sample, sequenced in a study of T cell responses to AZD1222 COVID-19 vaccine. Here immunoSEQ multiplex PCR was the method, and the copy in TCRdb shows in-frame clones only, minus some. The profile shows 100,000 or so clones, about 93% of them singletons. Sample: peripheral blood, taken 28 days after the second AZD1222 dose. All receptors derive from an adult who received the AZD1222 COVID-19 vaccine.

The J gene is TRBJ2-3, the V gene TRBV11-2; the match to TRBD1 covers 7 bases. The germline V gene has CDR1 SGHAT and CDR2 FQNNGV. J was trimmed by 2 bases and V by 5 bases; bases with no gene match: 4. This CDR3 spans 14 amino acids. The CDR3 sequence: CASSDRAATDTQYF. The CDR3, as DNA: TGTGCCAGCAGCGACAGGGCTGCCACAGATACGCAGTATTTT.

V usage is TRBV2 and J usage is TRBJ2-1, with no clear D. The CDR3 is 11 amino acids. Germline V gene lookup returns CDR1 SNHLY and CDR2 FYNNEI. Between the trimmed V and J ends, which lost 5 bases and 12 bases, there was a span of 11 bases. The CDR3 DNA reads as TGTGCCAGCAGTAAAACGACGGGGCAGTTCTTC. This encodes CASSKTTGQFF.

The V and J genes are TRBV7-2 and TRBJ1-1; D gene unclear. The CDR3 has 13 amino acids. Germline V gene lookup returns CDR1 SGHTA and CDR2 FQGNSA. With 4 bases removed from V and 3 bases from J, the gap between germline ends came to 9 bases. As DNA, the CDR3 is TGTGCCAGCAGCTCGAGACTGCACACTGAAGCTTTCTTT. Protein: CASSSRLHTEAFF.

This chain uses TRBV6-2 or TRBV6-3 with TRBJ1-1; unclear D gene. This CDR3 has 15 amino acids. Germline assignment: CDR1 MNHEY and CDR2 SVGEGT. V was trimmed by 4 bases and J by 3 bases, leaving 15 bases between them. DNA for the CDR3: TGTGCCAGCAGTTCCCTGGGCCCGAGGGACACTGAAGCTTTCTTT. Encoded protein: CASSSLGPRDTEAFF.

The V gene is TRBV10-1, the J gene TRBJ1-2, with a tentative D call TRBD1 (5 bases). CDR1 is WNHNN, CDR2 SYGVQD, per germline (reference sequence). The CDR3 length is 12 residues. The V and J ends lost 7 bases and 8 bases respectively, with 14 bases between them. The CDR3 reads CASKEGSGGYTF. The CDR3 DNA is TGCGCCAGCAAGGAGGGGTCGGGAGGCTACACCTTC.

A single count supports this clone. The genes are TRBV30 and TRBJ1-3, with D possibly matching TRBD1 (6 bases). CDR3 length: 14 amino acids. Germline V gives CDR1 GTSNPN, CDR2 SVGIG (reference sequence). V was shortened by 4 bases and J by 4 bases, with 14 bases between the two germline ends. The CDR3 is CAWTRPGAGNTIYF. In DNA form, the CDR3 reads TGTGCCTGGACCCGTCCGGGGGCAGGAAACACCATATATTTT.

The gene calls are TRBV19 and TRBJ1-4; tentative D call: TRBD1 (5 bases). The V and J ends lost 6 bases and 5 bases respectively, with 13 bases between them. Germline CDR1 LNHDA, CDR2 SQIVND (reference sequence). The length of the CDR3 is 14 residues. The DNA of the CDR3 is TGTGCCAGTAGCAGATCCGGGACGAATGAAAAACTGTTTTTT. Protein sequence: CASSRSGTNEKLFF.

The V gene is TRBV3-1 (or the pseudogene TRBV3-2), the J gene TRBJ2-5; either TRBD1 or TRBD2 may supply D (5 bases each). Germline assignment: CDR1 LGHDT and CDR2 YNNKEL (reference sequence). V dropped 1 base and J dropped 2 bases, with 11 bases sitting between them. The CDR3 is 15 residues long. CDR3 loop: CASSQGGVGQETQYF. CDR3 in DNA: TGTGCCAGCAGCCAAGGAGGGGTGGGGCAAGAGACCCAGTACTTC.

This clone has only a few counts. The chain recombines TRBV6-5 with TRBJ1-6; a weak D match, TRBD1 (5 bases). The CDR3 runs to 14 residues. V lost 6 bases, J lost 6 bases, and 12 bases lay in between. CDR1 and CDR2 (germline): MNHEY, SVGAGI. The CDR3 DNA sequence: TGTGCCAGCAGGCCGGGACTCACTAATTCACCCCTCCACTTT. Its translation: CASRPGLTNSPLHF.

The V gene is TRBV5-4, the J gene TRBJ2-1; 8 bases align to TRBD2. Germline values: CDR1 SGHNT, CDR2 YYREEE (reference sequence). The CDR3 covers 15 residues. The ends lost 4 bases at V and 3 bases at J; junction bases unmatched: 6. In DNA, the CDR3 is TGTGCCAGCAGCCCGGGGGGGTCGAACTACAATGAGCAGTTCTTC. Translating it yields CASSPGGSNYNEQFF.

The rearrangement links TRBV9 to TRBJ2-1; TRBD2 aligns across 10 bases. Unmatched junction bases numbered 11, after V lost 3 bases and J lost 8 bases. CDR1 is SGDLS and CDR2 is YYNGEE in the germline V gene. CDR3 length equals 16 residues. For the CDR3, the DNA is TGTGCCAGCAGCGCACCTCTAGCGGGGGAGCTCGATGAGCAGTTCTTC. Its translation is CASSAPLAGELDEQFF.

The chain carries TRBV9 and TRBJ2-6; TRBD1 or TRBD2 may be the D gene (5 bases each). This CDR3 has 20 residues. CDR1 is SGDLS, CDR2 YYNGEE, per germline. Trimming left V 4 bases short and J 1 base short, with 24 bases between. CDR3 region: CASSTRWGREYGSGANVLTF. CDR3 nucleotides: TGTGCCAGCAGCACCCGGTGGGGCAGGGAGTATGGTTCTGGGGCCAACGTCCTGACTTTC. Full variable domain (rest looked up from reference TRBV9 and TRBJ2-6): DSGVTQTPKHLITATGQRVTLRCSPRSGDLSVYWYQQSLDQGLQFLIQYYNGEERAKGNILERFSAQQFPDLHSELNLSSLELGDSALYFCASSTRWGREYGSGANVLTFGAGSRLTVL.

This clone was detected only once. The rearrangement uses TRBV10-2 and TRBJ1-1; no clear D. CDR1 and CDR2 from the germline V gene are WSHSY and SAAADI. The CDR3 extends over 15 amino acids. Trimming left V 4 bases short and J 1 base short, with 13 bases between. The CDR3 is CASSGISEGNTEAFF. Here the CDR3 DNA reads TGCGCCAGCAGTGGTATCTCGGAGGGGAACACTGAAGCTTTCTTT.

The chain is built from TRBV27 and TRBJ2-3; D ambiguous. Per the germline V gene, CDR1 is MNHEY and CDR2 is SMNVEV (reference sequence). This CDR3 contains 13 residues. Trimming stripped 2 bases from V and 3 bases from J, with 6 bases between. CDR3 DNA sequence: TGTGCCAGCAGTTTAACTGGTACAGATACGCAGTATTTT. Its protein product is CASSLTGTDTQYF.

This sequence joins TRBV7-3 and TRBJ2-2; unclear D gene. The V end lost 5 bases, the J end lost 0 bases, and 10 bases lay between the germline ends. This CDR3 contains 15 residues. Germline assignment: CDR1 SGHTA and CDR2 FQGTGA. CDR3 loop: CASSRTPSNTGELFF. Written as DNA, the CDR3 is TGTGCCAGCAGCCGTACACCCTCGAACACCGGGGAGCTGTTTTTT.

V gene TRBV4-1 combines with J gene TRBJ1-1, with 8 bases fitting TRBD1. Germline CDR1 MGHRA, CDR2 YSYEKL. The CDR3 contains 14 residues. V shed 4 bases, J shed 6 bases, and the junction held 7 bases outside the gene matches. The CDR3 DNA reads as TGCGCCAGCAGCCGTCCACAGGGGGGGGCTGAAGCTTTCTTT. This translates into CASSRPQGGAEAFF.

The chain employs TRBV7-2 and TRBJ1-2; D uncertain. This CDR3 region has 13 residues. V was pared by 0 bases and J by 8 bases, with 10 bases between. CDR1 and CDR2 from the germline V gene are SGHTA and FQGNSA. The CDR3 loop reads CASSLAERLGYTF. DNA of the CDR3: TGTGCCAGCAGCTTAGCGGAGCGTTTGGGCTACACCTTC.

The chain carries TRBV7-2 and TRBJ1-3; D is perhaps TRBD1 (6 bases). Trimming shortened V by 1 base and J by 4 bases, and 14 bases separated the two germline ends. The CDR3 spans 16 residues. Germline V lookup: CDR1 SGHTA, CDR2 FQGNSA. As DNA, the CDR3 is TGTGCCAGCAGCTTAGGGGGGCAAACGGCGGGAAACACCATATATTTT. This translates into CASSLGGQTAGNTIYF.